This passage covers 27 T cell receptor beta chains from one sample sequenced in a study of blood T cell repertoires in COVID-19 (dated by TCRdb to the early 2020s). Library preparation employed the immunoSEQ multiplex PCR assay. As stored in TCRdb, this immuneACCESS dataset retains in-frame rearrangements with V and J assigned. A fraction of the clones does not appear; measured against another copy, unresolved V genes explain less than half of the discrepancy, and the remainder lacks a known reason. For this sample there are 190,000 or so clones; about four fifths appear just once. Of the sample, roughly 2.9% falls within the top ten clones. Sequencing used peripheral blood. These receptors were collected from a man aged 45-65 years with active or convalescent COVID-19.

The V call is TRBV11-3, the J call TRBJ2-7; 10 nucleotides align to TRBD2. The CDR3 is made up of 14 amino acids. The ends lost 4 bases at V and 5 bases at J; junction bases unmatched: 5. The germline V gene has CDR1 SGHNT and CDR2 YENEEA. CDR3 nucleotide sequence: TGTGCCAGCAGCTCGTGGACTAGCGGCAACGAGCAGTACTTC. Protein sequence: CASSSWTSGNEQYF.

The CDR3 protein is CASSFRTGGPREDGYTF. The CDR3 DNA is TGTGCCAGCAGCTTTAGAACAGGGGGCCCCAGAGAAGATGGCTACACCTTC. J is TRBJ1-2 and V is TRBV11-2; TRBD1 matches 9 bases. J gave up 6 bases and V 3 bases, and 14 bases lay outside the gene matches. The germline V gene encodes CDR1 SGHAT and CDR2 FQNNGV. This CDR3 is built from 17 residues.

The chain links TRBV2 to TRBJ2-3; D is unclear. There are 12 residues in the CDR3. V gave up 4 bases and J gave up 0 bases, with 2 bases separating them. The germline V gene encodes CDR1 SNHLY and CDR2 FYNNEI. The CDR3 DNA reads as TGTGCCAGCAGTGCGAGCACAGATACGCAGTATTTT. Amino acids: CASSASTDTQYF. Drawing the rest from reference TRBV2 and TRBJ2-3, the complete variable domain is EPEVTQTPSHQVTQMGQEVILRCVPISNHLYFYWYRQILGQKVEFLVSFYNNEISEKSEIFDDQFSVERPDGSNFTLKIRSTKLEDSAMYFCASSASTDTQYFGPGTRLTVL.

The chain recombines TRBV6-4 with TRBJ1-4, with D unclear. This CDR3 is built from 14 residues. V gave up 7 bases and J gave up 6 bases, with 15 bases separating them. Germline assignment: CDR1 MRHNA and CDR2 SNTAGT. CDR3 amino acids: CASTRPNTYEKLFF. The CDR3 nucleotides read TGTGCCAGCACTAGACCGAACACCTATGAAAAACTGTTTTTT.

This chain connects TRBV18 to TRBJ1-2, with a possible D match to TRBD1 (5 bases). The V gene lost 2 bases and the J gene lost 5 bases, with 9 bases spanning the gap. Germline V gene sequence: CDR1 KGHSH, CDR2 LQKENI. The CDR3 is 13 residues long. This CDR3 is CASSPGGEYGYTF. The CDR3 DNA follows: TGTGCCAGCTCACCAGGAGGGGAATATGGCTACACCTTC.

This clone occurred once. The gene calls are TRBV18 and TRBJ2-5, with 10 bases fitting TRBD2. In germline, CDR1 is KGHSH, CDR2 LQKENI. This CDR3 is 16 amino acids long. Losses at the gene ends were 2 bases for V and 2 bases for J; bases not matched to a gene: 5. The CDR3 nucleotides are TGTGCCAGCTCACCAAGGACTAGCGGACGACAAGAGACCCAGTACTTC. Translating it yields CASSPRTSGRQETQYF.

The J gene is TRBJ1-6, the V gene TRBV25-1; 7 bases align to TRBD1. The CDR3 length is 15 residues. Germline V gives CDR1 MGHDK, CDR2 SYGVNS. With V trimmed by 5 bases and J by 5 bases, 6 bases remained unmatched. The CDR3 protein is CASSRRDRDNSPLHF. The CDR3 bases are TGTGCCAGCAGTCGCCGGGACAGAGATAATTCACCCCTCCACTTT.

The rearrangement joins TRBV2 to TRBJ2-7; D call uncertain. Germline V lookup: CDR1 SNHLY, CDR2 FYNNEI. The CDR3 has 14 amino acids. Trimming removed 3 bases from V and 1 base from J, with 10 bases in between. The chain's CDR3 is CASSEAQTSYEQYF. DNA of the CDR3: TGTGCCAGCAGTGAGGCCCAGACATCCTACGAGCAGTACTTC.

The genes are TRBV7-2 and TRBJ2-7; 9 bases match TRBD2. The CDR3 is 15 residues long. J lost 0 bases, V lost 5 bases, and 5 bases had no gene match. Looked up from germline, CDR1 is SGHTA and CDR2 is FQGNSA. The DNA for the CDR3 is TGTGCCAGCAGCATTAGCGGGGGTAGCTCCTACGAGCAGTACTTC. This translates into CASSISGGSSYEQYF.

J is TRBJ1-1 and V is TRBV7-8; a weak D match, TRBD1 (6 bases). Germline values: CDR1 SGHVS, CDR2 FQNEAQ. The V and J ends lost 5 bases and 4 bases respectively, with 11 bases between them. There are 13 residues in the CDR3. CDR3 amino acids: CASSKDRSTEAFF. The DNA for the CDR3 is TGTGCCAGCAGCAAAGACAGGAGCACTGAAGCTTTCTTT.

The rearrangement joins TRBV19 to TRBJ2-1; 8 bases are a match to TRBD2. Germline assignment: CDR1 LNHDA and CDR2 SQIVND (reference sequence). This CDR3 spans 16 amino acids. The V gene end was trimmed by 1 base and the J gene end by 1 base; junction bases not matched to a gene: 3. The CDR3 DNA reads TGTGCCAGTAGTATAGGCTCGGGAGGGTCCTACAATGAGCAGTTCTTC. The encoded protein is CASSIGSGGSYNEQFF. The entire variable domain, with the rest obtained from reference TRBV19 and TRBJ2-1, is as follows: DGGITQSPKYLFRKEGQNVTLSCEQNLNHDAMYWYRQDPGQGLRLIYYSQIVNDFQKGDIAEGYSVSREKKESFPLTVTSAQKNPTAFYLCASSIGSGGSYNEQFFGPGTRLTVL.

The chain is built from TRBV18 and TRBJ2-7, with TRBD2 identical over 7 bases. Germline V gene lookup returns CDR1 KGHSH and CDR2 LQKENI. The CDR3 is made up of 18 amino acids. V gave up 1 base and J gave up 9 bases; unmatched junction bases: 21. CDR3 sequence reads: CASSPLDRMGGGPVGQYF. The CDR3 DNA sequence: TGTGCCAGCTCACCACTGGATAGAATGGGGGGAGGGCCCGTCGGGCAGTACTTC.

The chain links TRBV5-5 to TRBJ1-2, with 9 bases that match TRBD1. V shed 3 bases and J 4 bases; nucleotides not matched to a gene: 7. Germline CDR1 reads SGHKS; CDR2 reads YYEKEE (reference sequence). This CDR3 comprises 15 residues. The CDR3 nucleotides read TGTGCCAGCAGCTGGGGACAGGGTGGCGGCTATGGCTACACCTTC. Its protein product is CASSWGQGGGYGYTF.

This sequence joins TRBV5-6 and TRBJ2-3; 9 positions match TRBD2. This CDR3 has 16 amino acids. J lost 1 base, V lost 0 bases, and 3 bases had no gene match. CDR1 SGHDT and CDR2 YYEEEE come from the germline V gene. Here the CDR3 reads CASSLGASGGTDTQYF. As DNA, the CDR3 is TGTGCCAGCAGCTTGGGGGCTAGCGGGGGCACAGATACGCAGTATTTT.

In the case of this clone: In the same sample, other DNA sequences code for this CDR3. The chain is built from TRBV6-1 and TRBJ2-7, with 15 bases lining up with TRBD2. Germline V lookup: CDR1 MNHNS, CDR2 SASEGT. The length of the CDR3 is 16 residues. V gave up 3 bases and J gave up 3 bases; unmatched junction bases: 3. The CDR3, as DNA: TGTGCCAGCAGTGAGGGACTAGCGGGGGGCAACTACGAGCAGTACTTC. Translated, it gives CASSEGLAGGNYEQYF.

The rearrangement joins TRBV7-2 to TRBJ1-1; a possible D gene is TRBD1 (5 bases). Deletions cut 5 bases from V and 1 base from J, with 8 bases between. The CDR3 extends over 13 amino acids. CDR1 SGHTA and CDR2 FQGNSA come from the germline V gene. CDR3 in amino acids: CASSQTGNTEAFF. The CDR3 DNA reads as TGTGCCAGCAGCCAAACAGGGAACACTGAAGCTTTCTTT.

This clone was counted once. J is TRBJ2-2 and V is TRBV13; TRBD2 matches at 8 bases. Trimming cost V 4 bases and J 5 bases; bases outside gene matches: 12. Germline assignment: CDR1 PRHDT and CDR2 FYEKMQ (reference sequence). The CDR3 is 17 amino acids. CDR3 nucleotides: TGTGCCAGCAGCTCCGCTAACGGGAGGGTTTGGACCGGGGAGCTGTTTTTT. As protein: CASSSANGRVWTGELFF. The variable domain in full, completed from reference TRBV13 and TRBJ2-2, reads AAGVIQSPRHLIKEKRETATLKCYPIPRHDTVYWYQQGPGQDPQFLISFYEKMQSDKGSIPDRFSAQQFSDYHSELNMSSLELGDSALYFCASSSANGRVWTGELFFGEGSRLTVL.

The rearrangement links TRBV28 to TRBJ1-4; TRBD1 is a possible D gene (6 bases). The CDR3 is 15 amino acids. Looked up from germline, CDR1 is MDHEN and CDR2 is SYDVKM. V was shortened by 0 bases and J by 8 bases, with 13 bases between the two germline ends. The CDR3 reads CASSLWGGADEKLFF. CDR3 DNA sequence: TGTGCCAGCAGTTTATGGGGGGGGGCGGACGAAAAACTGTTTTTT.

The chain links TRBV4-1 to TRBJ2-5; no clear D. The V end lost 0 bases, the J end lost 0 bases, and 8 bases lay between the germline ends. The CDR3 extends over 15 amino acids. The germline gives CDR1 MGHRA, CDR2 YSYEKL. In DNA form, the CDR3 reads TGCGCCAGCAGCCAAGATCCAGAAGACCAAGAGACCCAGTACTTC. This gives the protein CASSQDPEDQETQYF.

The rearrangement links TRBV6-1 to TRBJ2-7, with D uncertain. Germline-derived CDR1 and CDR2 are MNHNS and SASEGT. This CDR3 region has 14 residues. The V gene lost 1 base and the J gene lost 0 bases, with 7 bases spanning the gap. CDR3 DNA: TGTGCCAGCAGTGAAGGGCCCAGCTCCTACGAGCAGTACTTC. This sequence encodes CASSEGPSSYEQYF.

This rearrangement joins TRBV7-6 to TRBJ2-7; D might be TRBD2 (7 bases). Germline CDR1 is SGHVS and CDR2 is FNYEAQ. V was cut by 1 base and J by 3 bases, with 19 bases left in between. The CDR3 spans 17 residues. The CDR3 DNA sequence: TGTGCCAGCAGCTTAGAGCCCGGGGGGCGGGCCCTCTACGAGCAGTACTTC. Its translation is CASSLEPGGRALYEQYF.

This chain uses TRBV18 with TRBJ1-3, with D uncertain. V lost 1 base and J 0 bases, leaving 16 bases between the germline ends. The CDR3 runs 18 residues. The germline V gene encodes CDR1 KGHSH and CDR2 LQKENI. CDR3 in amino acids: CASSPLVPTDNSGNTIYF. In DNA, the CDR3 is TGTGCCAGCTCACCACTAGTTCCTACTGATAACTCTGGAAACACCATATATTTT.

This sequence joins TRBV6-1 and TRBJ2-4; 9 bases fit TRBD2. Germline loops: CDR1 MNHNS, CDR2 SASEGT. The CDR3 is 18 residues long. J lost 0 bases, V lost 4 bases, and 10 bases had no gene match. CDR3 loop: CASSALSLAGLAKNIQYF. The CDR3 DNA is TGTGCCAGCAGTGCCTTATCTCTAGCGGGGTTAGCCAAAAACATTCAGTACTTC.

The J gene is TRBJ2-3, the V gene TRBV7-9, with TRBD1 identical over 11 bases. This CDR3 has 16 residues. Germline assignment: CDR1 SEHNR and CDR2 FQNEAQ (reference sequence). Trimming removed 5 bases from V and 5 bases from J; junction bases left unmatched: 9. The CDR3 is CASSPQPGQGEDTQYF. CDR3 DNA: TGTGCCAGCAGCCCGCAGCCGGGACAGGGGGAAGATACGCAGTATTTT. The entire variable domain, with the rest obtained from reference TRBV7-9 and TRBJ2-3, is as follows: DTGVSQNPRHKITKRGQNVTFRCDPISEHNRLYWYRQTLGQGPEFLTYFQNEAQLEKSRLLSDRFSAERPKGSFSTLEIQRTEQGDSAMYLCASSPQPGQGEDTQYFGPGTRLTVL.

J is TRBJ2-7 and V is TRBV21-1; TRBD2 reflects the table's D call only, with no check against the DNA. TRBV21-1 has pseudogene status. The CDR3 is 14 residues long. The CDR3 region has the DNA TGTGCCAGCAGCAACGGGAGGGCCCTCCACGAGCAGTACTTC. Its protein is CASSNGRALHEQYF.

The rearrangement joins TRBV5-1 to TRBJ1-1, with no clear D. The germline V and J ends were trimmed by 0 bases and 0 bases, with 6 bases remaining between them. The CDR3 totals 14 residues. Germline V gene data show CDR1 as SGHRS and CDR2 as YFSETQ. CDR3 nucleotides: TGCGCCAGCAGCTTGGCCAGTATGAACACTGAAGCTTTCTTT. Translating it yields CASSLASMNTEAFF. Looking up the rest from reference TRBV5-1 and TRBJ1-1 gives the full variable domain: KAGVTQTPRYLIKTRGQQVTLSCSPISGHRSVSWYQQTPGQGLQFLFEYFSETQRNKGNFPGRFSGRQFSNSRSEMNVSTLELGDSALYLCASSLASMNTEAFFGQGTRLTVV.

This clone was observed a single time. The genes are TRBV30 and TRBJ2-2, with D possibly matching TRBD1 (7 bases). The CDR3 length is 18 residues. V gave up 4 bases and J gave up 5 bases, with 26 bases separating them. Germline lookup yields CDR1 GTSNPN and CDR2 SVGIG (reference sequence). The CDR3 DNA follows: TGTGCCTGGACTCCCTCTCTTTGGTGGAGGGGGCGGACCGGGGAGCTGTTTTTT. This codes for CAWTPSLWWRGRTGELFF.